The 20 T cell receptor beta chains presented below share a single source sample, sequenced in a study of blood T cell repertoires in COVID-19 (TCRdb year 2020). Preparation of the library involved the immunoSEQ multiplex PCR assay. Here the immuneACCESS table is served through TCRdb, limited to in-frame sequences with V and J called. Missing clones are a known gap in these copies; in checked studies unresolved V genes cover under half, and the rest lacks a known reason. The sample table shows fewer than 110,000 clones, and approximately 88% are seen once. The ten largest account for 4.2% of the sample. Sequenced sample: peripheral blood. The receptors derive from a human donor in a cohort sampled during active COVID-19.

The CDR3 DNA reads TGTGCCAGCAGCTTAGAAAGACCGACTAGCGGGAGGGCAATCAATTGTGAGCAGTTCTTC. Its translation is CASSLERPTSGRAINCEQFF. The V gene is TRBV7-6, the J gene TRBJ2-1; TRBD2 aligns across 14 bases. Losses at the gene ends were 1 base for V and 9 bases for J; bases not matched to a gene: 17. The CDR3 has 20 amino acids. Germline V gene sequence: CDR1 SGHVS, CDR2 FNYEAQ.

The CDR3 sequence: CASSLWTGVEKLFF. The CDR3 region has the DNA TGTGCCAGCAGCTTGTGGACAGGGGTCGAAAAACTGTTTTTT. The gene calls are TRBV5-6 and TRBJ1-4, with TRBD1 identical over 9 bases. Germline V gives CDR1 SGHDT, CDR2 YYEEEE. Germline trimming cut 1 base from V and 8 bases from J; bases unmatched to any gene: 3. This CDR3 contains 14 residues. The full variable domain, rest sourced from reference TRBV5-6 and TRBJ1-4, is DAGVTQSPTHLIKTRGQQVTLRCSPKSGHDTVSWYQQALGQGPQFIFQYYEEEERQRGNFPDRFSGHQFPNYSSELNVNALLLGDSALYLCASSLWTGVEKLFFGSGTQLSVL.

The CDR3 loop reads CASSPPGTTNEKLFF. In DNA, the CDR3 is TGTGCCAGCTCACCACCCGGGACAACTAATGAAAAACTGTTTTTT. V usage is TRBV18 and J usage is TRBJ1-4; D uncertain. The CDR3 spans 15 residues. Trimming cost V 0 bases and J 0 bases, with 5 bases left between them. CDR1 and CDR2 (germline): KGHSH, LQKENI.

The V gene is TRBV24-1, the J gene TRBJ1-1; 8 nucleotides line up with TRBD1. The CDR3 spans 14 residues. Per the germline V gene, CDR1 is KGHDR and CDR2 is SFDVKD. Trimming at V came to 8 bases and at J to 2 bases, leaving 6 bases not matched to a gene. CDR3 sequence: CATKGQGTNTEAFF. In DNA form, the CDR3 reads TGTGCCACCAAAGGACAGGGAACTAACACTGAAGCTTTCTTT.

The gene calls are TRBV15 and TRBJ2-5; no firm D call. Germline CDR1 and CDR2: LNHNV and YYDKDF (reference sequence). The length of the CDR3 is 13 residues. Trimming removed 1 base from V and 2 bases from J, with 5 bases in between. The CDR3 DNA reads TGTGCCACCAGCAGAGCCACTCAAGAGACCCAGTACTTC. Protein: CATSRATQETQYF.

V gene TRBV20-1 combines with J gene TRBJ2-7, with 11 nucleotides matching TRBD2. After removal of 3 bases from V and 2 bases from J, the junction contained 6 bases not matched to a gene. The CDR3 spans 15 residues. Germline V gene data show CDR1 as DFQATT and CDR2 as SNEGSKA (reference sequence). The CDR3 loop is CSASPYSGRAYEQYF. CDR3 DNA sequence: TGCAGTGCTAGTCCCTATAGCGGGAGGGCCTACGAGCAGTACTTC.

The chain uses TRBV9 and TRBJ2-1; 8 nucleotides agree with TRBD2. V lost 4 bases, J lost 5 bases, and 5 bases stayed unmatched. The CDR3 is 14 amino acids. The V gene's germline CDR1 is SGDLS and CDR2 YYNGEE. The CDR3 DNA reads TGTGCCAGCAGCCCGCCGGGACTAGACAATGAGCAGTTCTTC. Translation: CASSPPGLDNEQFF.

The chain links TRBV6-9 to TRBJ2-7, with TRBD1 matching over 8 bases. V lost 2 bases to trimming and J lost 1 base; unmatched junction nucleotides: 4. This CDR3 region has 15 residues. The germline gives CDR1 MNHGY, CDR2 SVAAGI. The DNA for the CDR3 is TGTGCCAGCAGTTATGGACAGGGAAATTCCTACGAGCAGTACGTC. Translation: CASSYGQGNSYEQYV.

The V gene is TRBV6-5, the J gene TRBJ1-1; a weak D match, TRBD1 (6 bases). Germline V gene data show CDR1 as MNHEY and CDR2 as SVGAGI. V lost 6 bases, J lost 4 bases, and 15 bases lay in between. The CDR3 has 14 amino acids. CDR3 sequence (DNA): TGTGCCAGCAGGACACAGGGCGGAAGCACTGAAGCTTTCTTT. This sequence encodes CASRTQGGSTEAFF.

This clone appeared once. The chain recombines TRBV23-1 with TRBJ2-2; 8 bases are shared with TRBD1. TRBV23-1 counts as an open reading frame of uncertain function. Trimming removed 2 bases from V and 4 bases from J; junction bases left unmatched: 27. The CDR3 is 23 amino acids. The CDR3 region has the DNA TGCGCCAGCAGTCAACAAAACGATCCAACGGACAGGGTGAGCGGTGGCCCCACCGGGGAGCTGTTTTTT. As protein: CASSQQNDPTDRVSGGPTGELFF.

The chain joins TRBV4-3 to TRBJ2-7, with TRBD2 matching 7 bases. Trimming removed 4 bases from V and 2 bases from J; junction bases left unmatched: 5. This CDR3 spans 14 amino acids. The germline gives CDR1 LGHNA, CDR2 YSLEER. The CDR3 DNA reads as TGCGCCAGCAGCCCAGGAACTAGCGCCTACGAGCAGTACGTC. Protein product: CASSPGTSAYEQYV.

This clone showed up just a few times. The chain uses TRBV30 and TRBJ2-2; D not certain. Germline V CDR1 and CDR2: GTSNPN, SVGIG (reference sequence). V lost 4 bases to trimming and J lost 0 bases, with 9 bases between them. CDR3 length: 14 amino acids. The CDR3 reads CAWTRRPNTGELFF. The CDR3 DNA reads TGTGCCTGGACAAGGCGGCCGAACACCGGGGAGCTGTTTTTT. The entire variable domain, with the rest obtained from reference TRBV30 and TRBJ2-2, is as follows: SQTIHQWPATLVQPVGSPLSLECTVEGTSNPNLYWYRQAAGRGLQLLFYSVGIGQISSEVPQNLSASRPQDRQFILSSKKLLLSDSGFYLCAWTRRPNTGELFFGEGSRLTVL.

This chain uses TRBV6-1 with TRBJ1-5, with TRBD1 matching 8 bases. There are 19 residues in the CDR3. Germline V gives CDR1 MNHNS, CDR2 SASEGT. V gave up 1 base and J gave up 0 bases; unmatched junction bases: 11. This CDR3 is CASSEGAGGRYYSNQPQHF. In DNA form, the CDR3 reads TGTGCCAGCAGTGAAGGGGCAGGGGGCCGATACTATAGCAATCAGCCCCAGCATTTT.

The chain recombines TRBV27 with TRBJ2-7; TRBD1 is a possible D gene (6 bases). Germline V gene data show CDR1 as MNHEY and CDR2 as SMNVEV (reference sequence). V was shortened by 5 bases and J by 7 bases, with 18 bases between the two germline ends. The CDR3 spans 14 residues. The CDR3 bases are TGTGCCAGCAGTACCGGGACATCAGCGCGGGAGCAGTACGTC. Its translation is CASSTGTSAREQYV.

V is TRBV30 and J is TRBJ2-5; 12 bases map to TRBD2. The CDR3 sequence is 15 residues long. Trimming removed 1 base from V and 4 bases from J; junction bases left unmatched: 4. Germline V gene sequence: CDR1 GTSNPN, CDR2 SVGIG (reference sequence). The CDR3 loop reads CAWSASGRVGETQYF. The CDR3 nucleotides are TGTGCCTGGAGTGCTAGCGGGAGGGTTGGAGAGACCCAGTACTTC.

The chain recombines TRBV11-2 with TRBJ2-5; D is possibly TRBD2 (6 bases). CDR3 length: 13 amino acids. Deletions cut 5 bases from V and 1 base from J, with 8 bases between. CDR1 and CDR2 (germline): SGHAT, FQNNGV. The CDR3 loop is CASSAGIQETQYF. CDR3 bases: TGTGCCAGCAGCGCGGGAATCCAAGAGACCCAGTACTTC.

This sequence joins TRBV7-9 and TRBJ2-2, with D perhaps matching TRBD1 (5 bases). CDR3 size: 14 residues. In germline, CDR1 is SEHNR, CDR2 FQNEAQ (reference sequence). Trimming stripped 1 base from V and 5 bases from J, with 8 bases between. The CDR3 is CASSLDTGTGELFF. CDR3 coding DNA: TGTGCCAGCAGCTTAGATACAGGTACCGGGGAGCTGTTTTTT.

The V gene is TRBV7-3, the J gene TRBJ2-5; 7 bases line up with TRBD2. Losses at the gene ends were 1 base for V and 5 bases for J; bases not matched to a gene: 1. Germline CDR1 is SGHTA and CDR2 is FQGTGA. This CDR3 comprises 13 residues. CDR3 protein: CASSLREGETQYF. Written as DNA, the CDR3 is TGTGCCAGCAGCTTAAGGGAGGGGGAGACCCAGTACTTC.

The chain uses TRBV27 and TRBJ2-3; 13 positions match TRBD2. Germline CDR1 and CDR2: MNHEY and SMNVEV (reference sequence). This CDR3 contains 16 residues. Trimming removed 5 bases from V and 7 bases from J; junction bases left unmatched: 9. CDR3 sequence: CASSPRTSGRFYTQYF. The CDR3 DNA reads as TGTGCCAGCAGTCCTCGGACTAGCGGGAGATTTTATACGCAGTATTTT.

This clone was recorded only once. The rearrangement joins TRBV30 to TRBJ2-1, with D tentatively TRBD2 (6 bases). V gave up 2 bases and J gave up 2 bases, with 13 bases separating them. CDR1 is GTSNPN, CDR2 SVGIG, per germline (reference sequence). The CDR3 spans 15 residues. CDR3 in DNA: TGTGCCTGGAGTAGGAACGGGGGAGCCTACAATGAGCAGTTCTTC. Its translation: CAWSRNGGAYNEQFF.